These 5 T cell receptor beta chains were sequenced from one sample in a study of CD4 T cells in relation to SARS-CoV-2 and coronaviruses. The table came from immunoSEQ multiplex PCR; TCRdb's copy has only in-frame clones and leaves some out. The repertoire includes 10,000 to 13,000 clones, 84% of them detected once, and roughly 26% sits in the top ten. Before the COVID-19 pandemic, during about 2011-2019, CD4+ T cells were taken from unexposed donors. CD4+ T cells were isolated from the cells after around 10 days of culture. The antigens of these receptors remain unknown. Sequencing was performed on CD4+ T cells from PBMCs, cultured in vitro. Receptors were obtained from a human donor in good health.

This clone was detected only once. This chain's CDR3 is CASSITGVKDEQYF. DNA for the CDR3: TGTGCCAGTAGTATCACAGGGGTGAAGGACGAGCAGTACTTC. The chain has TRBV19 and TRBJ2-7; TRBD1 matches at 7 bases. From germline, CDR1 is LNHDA and CDR2 SQIVND (reference sequence). V lost 3 bases, J lost 5 bases, and 7 bases stayed unmatched. The CDR3 runs to 14 residues.

V usage is TRBV19 and J usage is TRBJ2-1; D may be TRBD1 (6 bases). The CDR3 is 12 amino acids. The V end lost 9 bases, the J end lost 10 bases, and 16 bases lay between the germline ends. CDR1 LNHDA and CDR2 SQIVND come from the germline V gene (reference sequence). The DNA for the CDR3 is TGTGCCAGGGGAACAGGGACGGGCGAGCAGTTCTTC. Amino acids: CARGTGTGEQFF.

The chain uses TRBV27 and TRBJ1-4; 8 positions agree with TRBD1. The CDR3 has 15 residues. The germline gives CDR1 MNHEY, CDR2 SMNVEV (reference sequence). Unmatched junction bases numbered 10, after V lost 5 bases and J lost 8 bases. In nucleotides, the CDR3 is TGTGCCAGCAGTCGAACCGACAGGGGAGAAGAAAAACTGTTTTTT. It is translated as CASSRTDRGEEKLFF.

The CDR3: CASGPRYGYTF. CDR3 nucleotides: TGTGCCAGCGGGCCCAGATATGGCTACACCTTC. The J gene is TRBJ1-2, the V gene TRBV28, with D uncertain. This CDR3 has 11 amino acids. The germline V gene has CDR1 MDHEN and CDR2 SYDVKM. V was trimmed by 8 bases and J by 5 bases, leaving 9 bases between them.

This clone was detected only once. This sequence joins TRBV7-8 and TRBJ1-4; the D is unclear. CDR3 length equals 14 residues. The V end was cut by 1 base, the J end by 0 bases, with 3 bases between. The germline V gene encodes CDR1 SGHVS and CDR2 FQNEAQ. The CDR3 DNA reads as TGTGCCAGCAGCTTAGGAACAACTAATGAAAAACTGTTTTTT. Residues: CASSLGTTNEKLFF. The whole variable domain, remainder taken from reference TRBV7-8 and TRBJ1-4, is GAGVSQSPRYKVAKRGQDVALRCDPISGHVSLFWYQQALGQGPEFLTYFQNEAQLDKSGLPSDRFFAERPEGSVSTLKIQRTQQEDSAVYLCASSLGTTNEKLFFGSGTQLSVL.